This T cell receptor (beta chain) was recorded in a study of immune evolution from preneoplasia to lung adenocarcinoma. Using immunoSEQ multiplex PCR, the repertoire was profiled, and TCRdb retains in-frame clones only, with some absent. Here the sample spans over 3,500 clones, more than 65% being singletons. Trimming shortened V by 7 bases and J by 8 bases, and 21 bases separated the two germline ends. Germline loops: CDR1 SQVTM, CDR2 ANQGSEA. This CDR3 spans 14 amino acids. The sequenced sample was FFPE minimally invasive lung adenocarcinoma tissue. The chain uses TRBV29-1 and TRBJ2-1; D could derive from TRBD1 or TRBD2 (5 bases each). The origin of this receptor is a person between 50 and 70 years old with lung adenocarcinoma. CDR3 nucleotides: TGCAGCGGAACAAGGTCATCCGGGGCGGATGAGCAGTTCTTC. The encoded protein is CSGTRSSGADEQFF.